A selection of T cell receptor beta chains follows, all from one sample in a study of T cell responses to AZD1222 COVID-19 vaccine. Profiled with immunoSEQ multiplex PCR; TCRdb holds only in-frame clones, not every one. The top ten hold approximately 1.5% of the sample, which has 75,000 to 100,000 clones, about 89% seen once. Sequenced here: peripheral blood, sampled on day 0 of AZD1222 vaccination. These receptor sequences come from an adult in good health. The conserved cysteine and the conserved F or W are not part of the CDR3 here. Each record gives: clone size, V gene, CDR3 protein. Part of the rows lack a size; the others show once, few, many or a class for expanded clones.

>.|TRBV7-8
ASSTGPDYGYT
>once|TRBV7-3
ASSFDRGGLNTEAF
>few|TRBV28
ASSLGQRQHSPLH
>.|TRBV6-5
ASSHPGLGEQY
>.|TRBV29-1
SVASDKTYEQY
>.|TRBV11-2
ASSLVSTYMSTEAF
>.|TRBV7-6
ASSRSLSQGHRGNTIY
>.|TRBV30
AWSLWGGPRVSTEAF
>.|TRBV7-7
ASSFFPAGQMNTGELF
>.|TRBV6-6
ASSSVAANTGELF
>once|TRBV7-9
ASSVGSIYGYT
>.|TRBV5-1
ASSEHGLEGIEAF
>.|TRBV5-6
ASSSGTGRFNYEQY
>once|TRBV5-5
ASSPRTANNEKLF